The 20 T cell receptor beta chains listed next were all sequenced from one sample in a study of T-cell reconstitution after alpha-beta-depleted transplantation in children. Preparation of the TCRbeta library was carried out with unique molecular identifiers. Each CDR3 protein is one row after TCRdb ran MiXCR on the PCR reads. The sample has 640,000 or so distinct CDR3 sequences, 15% to 20% seen once. Sequencing was performed on PBMCs from the stem cell graft donor, taken from the stem cell graft. The source is a human donor who donated a stem cell graft to a child with acute myeloid leukemia.

This chain links TRBV28 with TRBJ2-3, with 8 bases that match TRBD1. Trimming took 5 bases from V and 2 from J; bases not matched to a gene: 6. The CDR3 sequence is 15 residues long. CDR1 and CDR2 from the germline V gene are MDHEN and SYDVKM. The CDR3 coding sequence is TGTGCCAGCAGTACCGGGGACAGGTCCACAGATACGCAGTATTTT. Translation gives CASSTGDRSTDTQYF.

This clonotype was seen at least ten times. This chain connects TRBV7-2 to TRBJ1-5; 9 bases align to TRBD1. The CDR3 contains 15 residues. Per germline, CDR1 SGHTA and CDR2 FQGNSA. V was pared by 5 bases and J by 2 bases, with 4 bases of the junction left unmatched. The CDR3 DNA follows: TGTGCCAGCAGCCCGGGACAGGGAGGCAATCAGCCCCAGCATTTT. Residues: CASSPGQGGNQPQHF. The complete variable domain, with remaining parts taken from reference TRBV7-2 and TRBJ1-5, reads GAGVSQSPSNKVTEKGKDVELRCDPISGHTALYWYRQSLGQGLEFLIYFQGNSAPDKSGLPSDRFSAERTGGSVSTLTIQRTQQEDSAVYLCASSPGQGGNQPQHFGDGTRLSIL.

This clonotype was detected ten times or more. The chain couples TRBV7-2 to TRBJ2-1; TRBD2 matches 7 bases. In germline, CDR1 is SGHTA, CDR2 FQGNSA. V shed 5 bases, J shed 2 bases, and the junction held 9 bases outside the gene matches. The CDR3 totals 16 residues. CDR3 bases: TGTGCCAGCAGCCGCGGCGGGAGCAGGGCCTACAATGAGCAGTTCTTC. Its translation: CASSRGGSRAYNEQFF.

This clonotype has a count of ten or more. The chain joins TRBV20-1 to TRBJ2-1; 10 positions agree with TRBD2. From germline, CDR1 is DFQATT and CDR2 SNEGSKA (reference sequence). V dropped 3 bases and J dropped 9; count of bases not matched to a gene: 8. This CDR3 has 14 residues. CDR3 loop: CSASGSGGALEQFF. The CDR3 DNA reads as TGCAGTGCTAGCGGGAGCGGGGGGGCACTTGAGCAGTTCTTC.

This clonotype was detected ten times or more. The gene calls are TRBV20-1 and TRBJ1-2; D ambiguous. Deletions cut 6 bases from V and 8 bases from J, with 4 bases between. This CDR3 region has 8 residues. Germline CDR1 is DFQATT and CDR2 is SNEGSKA (reference sequence). CDR3 nucleotide sequence: TGCAGTGCCGCAGGCTACACCTTC. Translation gives CSAAGYTF.

This chain's CDR3 is CAWRSGTGGLQPQHF. In nucleotides, the CDR3 is TGTGCCTGGAGATCCGGGACAGGGGGCCTTCAGCCCCAGCATTTT. The V gene is TRBV30, the J gene TRBJ1-5; 12 nucleotides match TRBD1. The germline gives CDR1 GTSNPN, CDR2 SVGIG (reference sequence). The CDR3 covers 15 residues. The junction had 6 bases not matched to a gene; V was cut back by 3 bases and J by 6 bases.

In this sample, this clonotype turned up many times. The chain uses TRBV20-1 and TRBJ2-7; 10 bases fit TRBD1. Losses at the gene ends were 4 bases for V and 2 bases for J; bases not matched to a gene: 11. The CDR3 has 16 residues. Germline CDR1 reads DFQATT; CDR2 reads SNEGSKA (reference sequence). DNA for the CDR3: TGCAGTGCTACCGTTCGACCGGGACAGGGGCCCTACGAGCAGTACTTC. Translated, it gives CSATVRPGQGPYEQYF.

This clonotype was found many times. CDR3 nucleotides: TGCAGTGCTAGGGGCCGGGCGGAGGTCAATGAGCAGTTCTTC. Translation: CSARGRAEVNEQFF. The V and J genes are TRBV20-1 and TRBJ2-1, with D perhaps matching TRBD2 (5 bases). The germline gives CDR1 DFQATT, CDR2 SNEGSKA (reference sequence). V was clipped by 3 bases and J by 6 bases, with 15 bases between them. The CDR3 has 14 residues.

This clonotype was picked up many times. V is TRBV29-1 and J is TRBJ1-3; D is unresolved. This CDR3 is built from 12 residues. The V gene's germline CDR1 is SQVTM and CDR2 ANQGSEA. Trimming stripped 7 bases from V and 0 bases from J, with 7 bases between. CDR3 nucleotides: TGCAGCGGAATAAGCTCTGGAAACACCATATATTTT. It encodes CSGISSGNTIYF.

The V call is TRBV5-6, the J call TRBJ2-1; 8 bases match TRBD1. Per germline, CDR1 SGHDT and CDR2 YYEEEE. V was pared by 1 base and J by 4 bases, with 4 bases of the junction left unmatched. The CDR3 is made up of 15 amino acids. CDR3 protein: CASSLLGQVYNEQFF. CDR3 nucleotides: TGTGCCAGCAGCTTGTTGGGACAGGTATACAATGAGCAGTTCTTC.

This clonotype was recorded at least ten times. The gene calls are TRBV7-2 and TRBJ1-1; D remains unclear. The CDR3 sequence is 14 residues long. CDR1 and CDR2 (germline): SGHTA, FQGNSA. Between the trimmed V and J ends, which lost 0 bases and 1 base, there was a span of 6 bases. The CDR3 DNA is TGTGCCAGCAGCTTAGCCTACAAGAACACTGAAGCTTTCTTT. Translating gives CASSLAYKNTEAFF. The full variable domain, with the rest looked up from reference TRBV7-2 and TRBJ1-1, is GAGVSQSPSNKVTEKGKDVELRCDPISGHTALYWYRQSLGQGLEFLIYFQGNSAPDKSGLPSDRFSAERTGGSVSTLTIQRTQQEDSAVYLCASSLAYKNTEAFFGQGTRLTVV.

The chain is built from TRBV24-1 and TRBJ2-5, with TRBD2 matching 11 bases. From germline, CDR1 is KGHDR and CDR2 SFDVKD. J gave up 5 bases and V 3 bases, and 7 bases lay outside the gene matches. This CDR3 comprises 16 residues. The CDR3 DNA follows: TGTGCCACCAGTGATACGGGACTAGCGGTAGGGGAGACCCAGTACTTC. The encoded protein is CATSDTGLAVGETQYF.

This clonotype has ten or more counts. The chain couples TRBV20-1 to TRBJ2-1; 10 nucleotides align to TRBD2. CDR1 and CDR2 (germline): DFQATT, SNEGSKA (reference sequence). V shed 0 bases, J shed 5 bases, and the junction held 4 bases outside the gene matches. The CDR3 extends over 15 amino acids. CDR3: CSARDLTSGNNEQFF. Here the CDR3 DNA reads TGCAGTGCTAGAGATCTCACTAGCGGGAACAATGAGCAGTTCTTC.

This clonotype came up a few times. The chain uses TRBV7-2 and TRBJ2-3, with 14 bases that match TRBD2. Germline V gene data show CDR1 as SGHTA and CDR2 as FQGNSA. The trim removed 0 bases at V and 7 bases at J, leaving 9 bases unmatched. This CDR3 is 18 amino acids long. The CDR3 DNA reads TGTGCCAGCAGCTTAGCCAGACTAGCGGGGGGGCCAGGGAATACGCAGTATTTT. Protein: CASSLARLAGGPGNTQYF.

Many counts were recorded for this clonotype. CDR3 nucleotides: TGCACTGTCCACCCACCGGCCCGCGGAGGCTACAATGAGCAGTTCTTC. Translated, it gives CTVHPPARGGYNEQFF. V and J are TRBV20-1 and TRBJ2-1; tentatively, D is TRBD2 (5 bases). The germline V gene has CDR1 DFQATT and CDR2 SNEGSKA (reference sequence). This CDR3 is 16 amino acids long.

This clonotype was detected many times. The chain links TRBV20-1 to TRBJ2-1, with D perhaps TRBD1 (6 bases). The CDR3 runs to 14 residues. V lost 1 base and J lost 5, with 12 bases in between. Germline CDR1 and CDR2: DFQATT and SNEGSKA (reference sequence). DNA of the CDR3: TGCAGTGCTAGAGGGGAACAGGGTCACAATGAGCAGTTCTTC. It yields the protein CSARGEQGHNEQFF.

This clonotype was observed a few times. The chain is built from TRBV13 and TRBJ2-5; 7 bases map to TRBD1. Trimming cost V 4 bases and J 5 bases; bases outside gene matches: 7. This CDR3 region has 14 residues. The V gene's germline CDR1 is PRHDT and CDR2 FYEKMQ (reference sequence). CDR3 nucleotide sequence: TGTGCCAGCAGCTACAGGGGTGTTATGGAGACCCAGTACTTC. Translated, it gives CASSYRGVMETQYF.

This clonotype was observed many times. V is TRBV20-1 and J is TRBJ2-1; 12 bases align to TRBD2. This CDR3 is 15 amino acids long. Germline trimming cut 3 bases from V and 7 bases from J; bases unmatched to any gene: 7. The V gene's germline CDR1 is DFQATT and CDR2 SNEGSKA (reference sequence). Here the CDR3 reads CSAREGLAGRNEQFF. Written as DNA, the CDR3 is TGCAGTGCTAGGGAGGGACTAGCGGGTCGGAATGAGCAGTTCTTC.

This clonotype was counted a few times. The V gene is TRBV29-1, the J gene TRBJ1-4; D gene uncertain. This CDR3 region has 14 residues. Trimming took 6 bases from V and 0 from J, leaving 11 bases between them. In germline, CDR1 is SQVTM, CDR2 ANQGSEA. The CDR3 here is CSVQTGATNEKLFF. DNA of the CDR3: TGCAGCGTCCAGACCGGGGCAACTAATGAAAAACTGTTTTTT.

In its sample, this clonotype was seen many times. The chain uses TRBV20-1 and TRBJ1-5; unclear D gene. CDR1 and CDR2 from the germline V gene are DFQATT and SNEGSKA (reference sequence). The CDR3 contains 15 residues. Trimming cost V 1 base and J 1 base, with 11 bases left between them. CDR3 in DNA: TGCAGTGCTAGAGGGGGAGTAGTAAGCAATCAGCCCCAGCATTTT. Its protein is CSARGGVVSNQPQHF.